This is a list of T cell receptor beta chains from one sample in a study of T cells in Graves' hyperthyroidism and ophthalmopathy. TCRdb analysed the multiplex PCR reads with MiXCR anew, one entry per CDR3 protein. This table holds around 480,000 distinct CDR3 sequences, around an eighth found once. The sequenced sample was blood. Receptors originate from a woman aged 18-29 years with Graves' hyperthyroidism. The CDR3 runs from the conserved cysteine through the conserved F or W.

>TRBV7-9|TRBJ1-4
CASSYRNEKLFF
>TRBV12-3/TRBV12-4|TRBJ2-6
CASSWSTGANVLTF
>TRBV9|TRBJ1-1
CAGSPGGGENTEAFF
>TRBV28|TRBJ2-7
CASSLPSLTYEQYF
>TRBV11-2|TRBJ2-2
CASGDPDSGRWDTGELFF
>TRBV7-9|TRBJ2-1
CASSLLTSGGGNEQFF
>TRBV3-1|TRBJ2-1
CASSPDAEHEQFF
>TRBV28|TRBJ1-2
CASLQGGYGYTF
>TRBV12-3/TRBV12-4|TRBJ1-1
CASTGRGNTEAFF
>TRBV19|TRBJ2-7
CASSRGQGLLSYEQYF
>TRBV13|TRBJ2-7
CASSRGGEQYF
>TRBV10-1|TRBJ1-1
CASRRNCRVRGYTEAFF
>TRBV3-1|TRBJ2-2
CASGQVRPYEGELFF
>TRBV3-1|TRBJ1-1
CASSLLAGAAEAFF
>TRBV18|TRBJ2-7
CASSPVDGNYEQYF
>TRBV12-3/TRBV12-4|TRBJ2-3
CASSPGLAATDTQYF
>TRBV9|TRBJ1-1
CASSPRGGIEGANTEAFF
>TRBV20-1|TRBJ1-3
CSASALTGNTIYF
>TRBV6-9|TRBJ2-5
CASSYNGASGGQETQYF
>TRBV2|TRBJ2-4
CASRGGPVKNIQYF
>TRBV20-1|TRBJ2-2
CSARGKGPGELFF
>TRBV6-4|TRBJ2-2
CASSVVASNTGELFF
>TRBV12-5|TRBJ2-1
CASGLLVSGSSYEQFF
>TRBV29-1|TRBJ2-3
CSVAVRQGGTDTQYF
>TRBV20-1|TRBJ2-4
CSARGPGLAGIQYF
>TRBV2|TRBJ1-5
CASSRGQDQPQHF
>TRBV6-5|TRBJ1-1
CASSYRGVAEAFF
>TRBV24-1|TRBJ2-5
CATSVPGQETQYF
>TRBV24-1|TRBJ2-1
CATSDGGLAGVYEQFF
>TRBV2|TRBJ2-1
CASQTRIIDEQFF
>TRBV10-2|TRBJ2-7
CASAGQGRTEQYF
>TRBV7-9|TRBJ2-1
CASSYRDRVGGLSYNEQFF
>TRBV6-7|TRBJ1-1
CASSYLTGRTEAFF
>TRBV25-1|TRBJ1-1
CASRRDILGDTEAFF
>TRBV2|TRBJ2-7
CASSEAGLAGGHYEQYF
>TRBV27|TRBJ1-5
CASSGGRKNQPQHF
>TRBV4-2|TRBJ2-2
CASSQDHYSNTGELFF
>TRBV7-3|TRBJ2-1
CASSLGSGRAGNEQFF
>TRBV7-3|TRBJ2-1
CASSPAFPLNYNEQFF
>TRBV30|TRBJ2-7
CAWSIGGASPYEQYF
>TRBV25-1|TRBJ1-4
CASSFQGATNEKLFF
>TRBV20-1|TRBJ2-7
CSGLAGFGEQYF
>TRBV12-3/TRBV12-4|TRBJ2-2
CASSRLAGNTGELFF
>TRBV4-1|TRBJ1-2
CASSQVTSNYGYTF
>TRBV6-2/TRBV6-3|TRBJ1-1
CASSFIRDGREAFF
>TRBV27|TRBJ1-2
CASSPRALYGYTF
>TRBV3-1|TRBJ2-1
CASSAPGTEQFF
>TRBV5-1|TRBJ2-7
CASSLEASGGYEQYF
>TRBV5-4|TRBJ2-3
CASSVERGSTDTQYF
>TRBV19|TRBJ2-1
CASSAKDRFYNEQFF
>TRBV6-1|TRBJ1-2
CASRANGQGAGYTF
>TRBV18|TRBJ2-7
CASSPNARNYEQYF
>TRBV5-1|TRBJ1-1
CASSYREWNEAFF
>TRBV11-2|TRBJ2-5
CASSSVWGAETQYF